The source of this TCR beta chain is a study of blood T cell repertoires in COVID-19. Study in general: Whether acute or convalescent, the COVID-19 samples came from the United States, Italy and Spain. Nucleic acid was either cDNA or gDNA, and it came from T cells, B-cell-depleted T cells, or PBMCs.

J lost 4 bases, V lost 4 bases, and 8 bases had no gene match. The CDR3 is 16 residues long. The germline V gene has CDR1 SGHDN and CDR2 FVKESK. Membership in each cohort depended on participant-reported clinical history. This clone was counted a few times. The method was immunoSEQ multiplex PCR; TCRdb's version includes in-frame clones alone and lacks a portion of them. Of about 190,000 clones listed, 76% are singletons. The source is a woman between 50 and 59 years old with acute COVID-19. The chain recombines TRBV14 with TRBJ1-3, with 9 bases identical to TRBD1. The specimen was PBMCs or T cells enriched from blood (not recorded which). The CDR3 DNA reads as TGTGCCAGCAGCCGGAAGCCGGGACAGGGCGGAAACACCATATATTTT. Translated, it gives CASSRKPGQGGNTIYF.